The T cell receptor (beta chain) described here comes from a study of cytomegalovirus exposure and HLA in healthy donors listed by TCRdb under 2017. About the full investigation: An earlier analysis of roughly 630 of the donors reported roughly 270 Gb of sequence data and roughly 110 million unique TCR beta sequences from some 180 million T cells. An early release covering 500 to 750 HLA-typed donors comprised approximately 300 gigabases of sequencing data and 85 million to 100 million unique TCR sequences. Of the 300 to 450 genotyped donors, about 80% fell in the genetic ancestry cluster associated with self-reported Caucasian donors. The aim of the study was to test whether cataloging public T cell receptors could identify signatures of past pathogen exposure. Using immunosequencing, the study profiled T cell repertoires from about 610 subjects and related those repertoires to cytomegalovirus serostatus. In addition to the first cohort of 666 subjects, a separate validation cohort of around 110 different subjects was used. To predict cytomegalovirus infection status, the study combined high-throughput TCR immunosequencing, statistical association of individual TCRs with disease status, and machine learning. To study patterns of TCR occurrence, a later analysis re-analyzed previously published TCR beta repertoires from 666 donors and added high-resolution HLA genotyping. In the later analysis, no new phenotypic data were used to find candidate immune exposures; instead, reliance was placed on TCR beta sequences and their occurrence across donors. To decide whether each TCR beta V gene segment behaved as functional or pseudogenic, an earlier analysis of some 570 of the donors relied on high-throughput TCR beta sequencing. Donor age, sex, ethnicity and CMV serostatus were compiled alongside the repertoire data. A later genetic analysis took genome-wide SNP genotypes for about three fifths of the roughly 670 donors and used that subset as a discovery cohort. Every discovery cohort repertoire had been produced on one sequencing platform. HLA typing covered class I and class II loci at four-digit resolution. The number of typed donors differed by locus: 629-630 for A, B, C, DRB1 and DQB1; 522 for DQA1; roughly 600 for DPA1; and about 450 for DPB1. Roughly 5 DR-DQ haplotypes were handled as single units for association and clustering, since linkage in the cohort was strong. Among about 400 genotyped donors of the cohort, an average of about 220,000 unique TCR beta nucleotide sequences was sequenced per donor, of which about 19% were non-productive. Findings and caveats that apply to the study as a whole: The 87-base-pair reads could not distinguish some IMGT-functional V segments, including TRBV6-2 and TRBV6-3, so those segments were excluded. The classifier was reported to diagnose cytomegalovirus status with high specificity and sensitivity in both the original cohort and the validation cohort. In vitro tests confirmed that a few of the cytomegalovirus-associated TCR beta chains recognize cytomegalovirus antigens. The presence/absence analyses assumed that sequencing depth was roughly uniform across donors, and that assumption may not be true. In a later analysis, TCR association rates were found to vary across HLA loci, with the most associated TCRs seen for DRB1 alleles and the fewest for HLA-C alleles. According to a later genetic analysis, donors in an Asian-associated ancestry cluster had fewer N-insertions in productive TCRs than the approximately 650-donor mean. The study listed 150 to 200 TCR beta chains as associated with cytomegalovirus. In a later analysis, several top co-occurrence clusters were reported to appear linked to parvovirus B19, influenza, CMV and Epstein-Barr virus. In a later analysis, 15,000 to 20,000 TCR beta sequences were associated with specific HLA alleles at a false discovery rate of 0.05. Some 15 rarely observed V segments, including chromosome 9 orphons, were excluded from the earlier analysis of a few hundred of the donors because counts were too low. The authors suggested that the approach could potentially be generalized to other disease states and immunological phenotypes. While some public TCRs were present in many individuals, most TCR sequences turned up only very rarely across donors. In an earlier analysis of fewer than 750 of the donors, most TCR beta V segments were observed in productive rearrangements about 87% or about 30% of the time, broadly matching IMGT annotations. A further reported finding was that TCR beta sequences accurately predicted the HLA-A and HLA-B alleles for most subjects in the first cohort. CMV serostatus was the only immune exposure information available for the cohort. Most CMV-associated TCR beta chains appeared to be HLA-restricted in a later analysis, and the HLA associations seemed to be driven largely by CMV exposure. Linkage disequilibrium might explain the correlated functional status among segregating V segments, but an unknown experimental factor could not be excluded. The cohort was sequenced for TCR beta chains only, and without alpha or paired-chain data the features that could be detected were limited. A cluster of highly shared sequence variants was judged likely to be a technical artifact of the sequencing pipeline. In a later genetic analysis, a missense DCLRE1C variant was associated with V-gene and J-gene trimming of TCR beta chains, and the association was replicated in an independent cohort. When HLA alleles, especially DR and DQ, strongly co-occurred, TCR associations were difficult to assign to individual alleles. In a later analysis, HLA-associated TCR beta chains were found to be more clonally expanded and to have lower generation probabilities than equally common non-associated chains. Because HLA typing was missing for some donors at each locus, association tests included only the typed subset.

The protocol used for the library was the immunoSEQ multiplex PCR assay. For the multiplex PCR, a mixture combining 60 forward primers for TCR Vbeta segments and 13 reverse primers for TCR Jbeta segments was used. The CDR3 region of rearranged TCR beta genes was amplified from genomic DNA with a multiplex PCR assay. On the Illumina HiSeq System, the amplified TCR beta libraries were sequenced as 87-base-pair reads. On the authors' methods: A later analysis tallied roughly 76 million unique TCR beta chains across the approximately 670 repertoires, and some 12 million of those chains were shared by two or more donors. A nearest-neighbor algorithm error-corrected the raw reads and collapsed the reads into unique sequences, merging closely related sequences to remove PCR and sequencing errors. V, D and J gene segments were assigned by aligning CDR3 sequences to IMGT reference sequences. For a sequence to be retained, at least a six-nucleotide match to both a V gene segment and a J gene segment was required. Rearrangements were classified as productive when the CDR3 lacked stop codons and remained in frame with V and J, and all other rearrangements were classified as non-productive. CDR3 was defined according to IMGT convention as the region running from the second conserved V-encoded cysteine to the conserved J-encoded phenylalanine. The earlier analysis of some 600 of the donors excluded sequences that lacked an unambiguous match to a single V gene segment. In an earlier analysis of approximately 560 of the donors, a V segment was called functional when productive rearrangements were above 56.7%, and segregating when the standard deviation between donors exceeded 5%. A statistical classification framework was developed to diagnose cytomegalovirus status using the catalog of TCR beta chain sequences. In a later analysis, V and J genes were assigned by comparing TCR nucleotide sequences against IMGT/GENE-DB human TR gene sequences. A later analysis assigned CDR3 sequences and most-parsimonious VDJ recombination scenarios with the TCRdist pipeline. In a later analysis, every TCR beta chain was defined by the combination of its CDR3 amino acid sequence and its V-gene family, and reads without a unique V-gene family were dropped. In a later analysis, 450 to 600 highly shared, low-generation-probability nucleotide sequences were removed to address suspected cross-contamination and a sequencing artifact. A later analysis calculated a clonal expansion index for each public chain from normalized within-repertoire ranks of inferred template counts. In a later analysis, generation probabilities were computed using a VDJ recombination model fitted to out-of-frame rearrangements, and the results were checked against IGoR. In a later analysis, TCR-TCR, TCR-HLA and TCR-CMV co-occurrence was scored with hypergeometric tests, and a repertoire-size bias correction was applied to TCR pairs. A later analysis estimated false discovery rates by permuting HLA or CMV assignments 20 times. A later analysis grouped co-occurring TCRs with DBSCAN, adding TCRdist sequence similarity when clustering within HLA-allele-positive subsets. For co-occurrence clustering, repertoires with fewer than 30,000 or more than 120,000 public chains were excluded, along with five repertoires with anomalous nucleotide sharing. The table comes from immuneACCESS by way of TCRdb, which keeps in-frame sequences with V and J called. Part of the clones is missing from these tables; in studies checked, under half for an unresolved V gene and the rest for unknown reasons. V, J and clone size were drawn from that table, and D and trimming were deduced from the DNA. The sample yields roughly 100,000 clones; 10% to 15% were counted once. More than 15% of the sample lies in the top ten.

Worth noting for this clone: The antigen it binds to is not known. Within one base of it there is no much larger clone, and no base qualities were kept.

The cohort was made up of 500 to 800 healthy bone marrow donors. All cohort members were sampled while nominally healthy, although unrecorded immune exposures were likely present. The donor was CMV seropositive and was included in the group of about 290 seropositive cohort members. Each donor provided a peripheral blood sample, and peripheral blood mononuclear cells were used for TCR beta sequencing. Genomic DNA extraction from the blood cell samples was performed with the Qiagen DNeasy Blood Extraction Kit. Per the germline V gene, MGHRA is the CDR1 and YSYEKL is the CDR2. Measured from the cysteine to the phenylalanine, the CDR3 is 15 residues long. Only CDR3 DNA remains: 45 bases, in frame from the first base. Trimming takes 5 bases off V and 5 bases off J; junction bases not matched to a gene: 10.

Sequencing used PBMCs. The V and J segments used are TRBV4-1 and TRBJ1-2; TRBD1 lines up with 8 middle nucleotides. The origin of this receptor is a man aged 35-49 years in good health and CMV-seropositive. The bases read TGCGCCAGCAGCTTAGGCGGACAGGGAGAGTATGGCTACACCTTC. This encodes CASSLGGQGEYGYTF.